The 27 T cell receptor beta chains below come from one sample, sequenced in a study of PD-1 blockade in mismatch repair-deficient tumors (dated by TCRdb to 2015 to 2018). Libraries came from the immunoSEQ multiplex PCR assay. Here the immuneACCESS table is served through TCRdb, limited to in-frame sequences with V and J called. Missing clones are a known gap in these copies; in checked studies unresolved V genes cover under half, and the rest lacks a known reason. The sample table lists about 51,000 clones, 65% to 85% of them with a count of one. The ten top clones hold roughly 8.8% of the sample. The sample consisted of peripheral blood, taken about 20 weeks after starting pembrolizumab. Receptors originate from an adult with mismatch repair-deficient cancer.

This rearrangement joins TRBV5-6 to TRBJ2-4, with no clear D. This CDR3 region has 19 residues. Germline V CDR1 and CDR2: SGHDT, YYEEEE. The V end was cut by 5 bases, the J end by 0 bases, with 24 bases between. The CDR3 reads CASSLRKDGRGLAKNIQYF. The CDR3 nucleotides read TGTGCCAGCAGTTTACGGAAGGACGGCAGAGGTCTAGCCAAAAACATTCAGTACTTC.

The chain uses TRBV5-4 and TRBJ2-7, with TRBD2 as a possible D gene (7 bases). This CDR3 has 15 residues. Trimming pared 4 bases from V and 3 bases from J, leaving 17 bases between. CDR1 is SGHNT, CDR2 YYREEE, per germline (reference sequence). Here the CDR3 reads CASSPEGGANYEQYF. CDR3 nucleotide sequence: TGTGCCAGCAGCCCGGAGGGGGGGGCAAACTACGAGCAGTACTTC.

The V gene is TRBV7-9, the J gene TRBJ2-5; TRBD2 agrees at 9 bases. CDR3 size: 16 residues. V lost 1 base, J lost 4 bases, and 7 bases stayed unmatched. Germline V CDR1 and CDR2: SEHNR, FQNEAQ (reference sequence). As DNA, the CDR3 is TGTGCCAGCAGCTTAGATTTGACAGCGGGGGGAGAGACCCAGTACTTC. Encoded protein: CASSLDLTAGGETQYF.

The V gene is TRBV6-6, the J gene TRBJ1-1; 8 bases line up with TRBD1. The germline V gene encodes CDR1 MNHNY and CDR2 SVGAGI (reference sequence). V gave up 6 bases and J gave up 3 bases; unmatched junction bases: 12. This CDR3 comprises 16 residues. The chain's CDR3 is CASSQGTGVGHTEAFF. The DNA of the CDR3 is TGTGCCAGCAGCCAGGGGACAGGCGTAGGACACACTGAAGCTTTCTTT.

The chain uses TRBV6-6 and TRBJ2-7; TRBD1 agrees at 9 bases. The CDR3 is 15 residues long. Germline CDR1 reads MNHNY; CDR2 reads SVGAGI (reference sequence). The junction had 10 bases not matched to a gene; V was cut back by 7 bases and J by 3 bases. The CDR3 nucleotides are TGTGCCAGCAACCCAAGGGGACAGGGACTCTACGAGCAGTACTTC. Amino acids: CASNPRGQGLYEQYF.

V is TRBV5-8 and J is TRBJ2-3; 7 bases align to TRBD1. V lost 4 bases and J lost 3; bases outside the gene matches: 5. The germline CDR1 and CDR2 sequences are SGHTS and YDEGEE. This CDR3 comprises 14 residues. CDR3 DNA sequence: TGTGCCAGCAGCCTTGGACAGGAGACAGATACGCAGTATTTT. This gives the protein CASSLGQETDTQYF.

J is TRBJ1-1 and V is TRBV7-2; D possibly corresponds to TRBD1 (5 bases). CDR1 and CDR2 (germline): SGHTA, FQGNSA. V shed 4 bases and J shed 1 base, with 7 bases lying between them. The CDR3 extends over 13 amino acids. CDR3 loop: CASSYQGNTEAFF. The CDR3 DNA is TGTGCCAGCAGCTATCAGGGGAACACTGAAGCTTTCTTT.

The rearrangement uses TRBV7-2 and TRBJ1-1; possible D gene TRBD1, 5 bases. V dropped 6 bases and J dropped 4 bases, with 9 bases sitting between them. CDR3 length: 12 amino acids. Germline CDR1 SGHTA, CDR2 FQGNSA. The CDR3 bases are TGTGCCAGCAGGAGGAGGGGCACTGAAGCTTTCTTT. Its translation: CASRRRGTEAFF.

The V and J genes are TRBV27 and TRBJ2-5, with D tentatively TRBD1 or TRBD2 (6 bases each). The J call may be mistaken, given a closer DNA end match to TRBJ2-7. The CDR3 extends over 14 amino acids. The V gene's germline CDR1 is MNHEY and CDR2 SMNVEV (reference sequence). The CDR3 DNA sequence: TGTGCCAGCAGTTTAAGGGGGGCTAGCTACGAGCAGTACTTC. Translation gives CASSLRGASYEQYF.

The rearrangement links TRBV7-3 to TRBJ1-1; no clear D gene. Germline V gives CDR1 SGHTA, CDR2 FQGTGA. Trimming took off 5 bases at V and 2 bases at J, with 9 bases between the two ends. CDR3 length: 13 residues. The CDR3 coding sequence is TGTGCCAGCAGCAATGGACCAAACACTGAAGCTTTCTTT. Amino acid sequence: CASSNGPNTEAFF. Complete variable domain (other parts from reference TRBV7-3 and TRBJ1-1): GAGVSQTPSNKVTEKGKYVELRCDPISGHTALYWYRQSLGQGPEFLIYFQGTGAADDSGLPNDRFFAVRPEGSVSTLKIQRTERGDSAVYLCASSNGPNTEAFFGQGTRLTVV.

V is TRBV13 and J is TRBJ2-7; 7 bases agree with TRBD2. The CDR3 runs to 16 residues. V lost 0 bases and J lost 5; bases outside the gene matches: 10. The V gene's germline CDR1 is PRHDT and CDR2 FYEKMQ (reference sequence). In DNA form, the CDR3 reads TGTGCCAGCAGCTTAGGGGTCGGCGGGAGATTGAACGAGCAGTACTTC. Its translation: CASSLGVGGRLNEQYF. Looking up the rest from reference TRBV13 and TRBJ2-7 gives the full variable domain: AAGVIQSPRHLIKEKRETATLKCYPIPRHDTVYWYQQGPGQDPQFLISFYEKMQSDKGSIPDRFSAQQFSDYHSELNMSSLELGDSALYFCASSLGVGGRLNEQYFGPGTRLTVT.

The chain is built from TRBV4-2 and TRBJ1-5; a weak D match, TRBD1 (5 bases). Per germline, CDR1 LGHNA and CDR2 YNFKEQ. The CDR3 is made up of 18 amino acids. Deletions cut 2 bases from V and 9 bases from J, with 26 bases between. DNA for the CDR3: TGTGCCAGCAGCCAATGGTCAGGGTCGCCCCGGGTAATATCGCCCCAGCATTTT. The encoded protein is CASSQWSGSPRVISPQHF.

The V call is TRBV6-1, the J call TRBJ2-7, with 8 positions matching TRBD2. V lost 2 bases and J lost 4; bases outside the gene matches: 4. Per germline, CDR1 MNHNS and CDR2 SASEGT. CDR3 size: 14 residues. CDR3 coding DNA: TGTGCCAGCAGTGAAACAGCGGGAGCTTACGAGCAGTACTTC. This codes for CASSETAGAYEQYF.

The chain has TRBV2 and TRBJ1-4; 7 nucleotides match TRBD1. Germline CDR1 is SNHLY and CDR2 is FYNNEI. The CDR3 sequence is 12 residues long. With V trimmed by 9 bases and J by 3 bases, 1 base remained unmatched. The CDR3: CASTGANEKLFF. The CDR3 DNA reads TGTGCCAGTACAGGGGCTAATGAAAAACTGTTTTTT.

The chain uses TRBV28 and TRBJ2-3; 9 bases match TRBD1. This CDR3 has 16 amino acids. Germline CDR1 and CDR2: MDHEN and SYDVKM. The V and J ends lost 3 bases and 8 bases, in that order; junction bases with no gene match: 12. CDR3 in amino acids: CASSFEWTGVLGTQYF. Here the CDR3 DNA reads TGTGCCAGCAGTTTTGAATGGACAGGGGTTTTAGGTACGCAGTATTTT.

Turning to this clone: The junction and the germline gene differ at one end; a read error may be behind it. The chain links TRBV7-7 to TRBJ2-1, with 9 bases that match TRBD2. CDR3 length: 14 amino acids. Germline CDR1 and CDR2: SSHAT and FNYEAQ (reference sequence). In DNA, the CDR3 is TGTGCTAGCAGCGTGAACCTAGCGGGGCATGAGCAGTTCTTC. This codes for CASSVNLAGHEQFF.

V is TRBV6-5 and J is TRBJ2-5, with a tentative D call TRBD2 (5 bases). The CDR3 has 14 residues. Per the germline V gene, CDR1 is MNHEY and CDR2 is SVGAGI. V lost 0 bases and J lost 4, with 9 bases in between. This chain's CDR3 is CASSYSEGGETQYF. CDR3 nucleotides: TGTGCCAGCAGTTACTCTGAAGGAGGAGAGACCCAGTACTTC.

V is TRBV18 and J is TRBJ1-2, with TRBD1 matching over 9 bases. In germline, CDR1 is KGHSH, CDR2 LQKENI. The V gene end was trimmed by 1 base and the J gene end by 2 bases; junction bases not matched to a gene: 2. The CDR3 loop spans 15 amino acids. CDR3 in DNA: TGTGCCAGCTCACCACAGGGACAGGGAAACTATGGCTACACCTTC. Amino acid sequence: CASSPQGQGNYGYTF.

The chain has TRBV7-9 and TRBJ2-2, with a possible D match to TRBD2 (6 bases). Germline CDR1 and CDR2: SEHNR and FQNEAQ (reference sequence). With 3 bases removed from V and 2 bases from J, the gap between germline ends came to 7 bases. The CDR3 runs 14 residues. CDR3: CASSFAGNTGELFF. In DNA form, the CDR3 reads TGTGCCAGCAGCTTTGCGGGAAACACCGGGGAGCTGTTTTTT.

This chain uses TRBV29-1 with TRBJ2-3; D is ambiguous. This CDR3 contains 13 residues. Trimming took 3 bases from V and 2 from J, leaving 9 bases between them. Germline assignment: CDR1 SQVTM and CDR2 ANQGSEA. The CDR3 sequence: CSVEYSATDTQYF. The CDR3 nucleotides are TGCAGCGTTGAGTACAGTGCCACAGATACGCAGTATTTT.

The chain recombines TRBV7-3 with TRBJ2-1; 9 bases align to TRBD1. Germline loops: CDR1 SGHTA, CDR2 FQGTGA. The CDR3 is 16 amino acids. V gave up 5 bases and J gave up 0 bases; unmatched junction bases: 5. DNA of the CDR3: TGTGCCAGCAGCGAAACAGGGGGCATCTCCTACAATGAGCAGTTCTTC. Residues: CASSETGGISYNEQFF. Together with reference TRBV7-3 and TRBJ2-1, the CDR3 gives the full variable domain: GAGVSQTPSNKVTEKGKYVELRCDPISGHTALYWYRQSLGQGPEFLIYFQGTGAADDSGLPNDRFFAVRPEGSVSTLKIQRTERGDSAVYLCASSETGGISYNEQFFGPGTRLTVL.

The chain has TRBV29-1 and TRBJ2-7, with 10 bases matching TRBD1. CDR1 is SQVTM and CDR2 is ANQGSEA in the germline V gene. The V segment lost 4 bases and the J segment 5 bases; nucleotides outside the gene matches: 5. This CDR3 is built from 13 residues. The CDR3 sequence: CSVALTGGNEQYF. CDR3 DNA sequence: TGCAGCGTTGCACTGACAGGGGGCAACGAGCAGTACTTC.

The CDR3 here is CASSLGDRGQGEKLFF. CDR3 nucleotides: TGTGCCAGCAGCTTAGGCGACAGGGGGCAGGGTGAAAAACTGTTTTTT. The rearrangement links TRBV7-9 to TRBJ1-4, with TRBD1 identical over 10 bases. The junction had 6 bases not matched to a gene; V was cut back by 1 base and J by 7 bases. The CDR3 length is 16 residues. Per germline, CDR1 SEHNR and CDR2 FQNEAQ (reference sequence).

The chain recombines TRBV5-1 with TRBJ2-3, with no clear D. Trimming cost V 1 base and J 4 bases, with 13 bases left between them. Germline values: CDR1 SGHRS, CDR2 YFSETQ. This CDR3 comprises 15 residues. The CDR3, as DNA: TGCGCCAGCAGCTTGAAGGCGGCTCAAGCAGATACGCAGTATTTT. Its translation: CASSLKAAQADTQYF.

The chain joins TRBV5-4 to TRBJ1-2, with 7 bases identical to TRBD1. J was trimmed by 0 bases and V by 0 bases; bases with no gene match: 11. The CDR3 length is 18 residues. CDR1 and CDR2 (germline): SGHNT, YYREEE (reference sequence). The CDR3 sequence: CASSLGGTGTAANYGYTF. The CDR3, as DNA: TGTGCCAGCAGCTTGGGGGGGACCGGGACAGCTGCTAACTATGGCTACACCTTC.

This rearrangement joins TRBV7-9 to TRBJ2-1; TRBD2 might be the D (7 bases). Trimming cost V 5 bases and J 6 bases, with 11 bases left between them. The germline CDR1 and CDR2 sequences are SEHNR and FQNEAQ (reference sequence). This CDR3 comprises 13 residues. CDR3 nucleotide sequence: TGTGCCAGCAGCCCGGGGGGCGGCAATGAGCAGTTCTTC. This codes for CASSPGGGNEQFF.

The chain is built from TRBV10-3 and TRBJ1-3, with D hard to call. V shed 1 base and J shed 4 bases, with 5 bases lying between them. Germline loops: CDR1 ENHRY, CDR2 SYGVKD. This CDR3 is built from 13 residues. The DNA of the CDR3 is TGTGCCATCAGTGAGTGGCGAGGAAACACCATATATTTT. Encoded protein: CAISEWRGNTIYF.